This TCR beta chain is from a study of siplizumab effects on memory and regulatory T cells. Comments on this clone: Its antigen is unknown.

For every sample, 95,000 to 100,000 TCR templates were assayed. The assay was immunoSEQ multiplex PCR, and TCRdb's table has in-frame clones only and misses some. The sample contains about 56,000 clones, 95% to 98% of which appear only once. Germline V gives CDR1 LNHDA, CDR2 SQIVND (reference sequence). J gave up 5 bases and V 4 bases, and 5 bases lay outside the gene matches. The CDR3 sequence is 15 residues long. Study outcomes and limitations: Alloreactive sequences tracing back to unstimulated CD4+ memory cells fell significantly with siplizumab. The apparent diversity of naive T cells exceeded that of memory cells, and naive T cells seemed to make a major contribution to the alloresponse. Controls showed an average of roughly 25% Treg-derived mappable alloreactive CD4+ clones, while siplizumab showed 55% to 80%.

This sequence was found in a human donor in good health. The V call is TRBV19, the J call TRBJ2-7, with TRBD2 identical over 13 bases. Sequenced sample: naive CD8+ T cells sorted from blood. The CDR3 coding sequence is TGTGCCAGTAGTACCGGACTAGCGGGAGTTAACGAGCAGTACTTC. Its translation is CASSTGLAGVNEQYF.